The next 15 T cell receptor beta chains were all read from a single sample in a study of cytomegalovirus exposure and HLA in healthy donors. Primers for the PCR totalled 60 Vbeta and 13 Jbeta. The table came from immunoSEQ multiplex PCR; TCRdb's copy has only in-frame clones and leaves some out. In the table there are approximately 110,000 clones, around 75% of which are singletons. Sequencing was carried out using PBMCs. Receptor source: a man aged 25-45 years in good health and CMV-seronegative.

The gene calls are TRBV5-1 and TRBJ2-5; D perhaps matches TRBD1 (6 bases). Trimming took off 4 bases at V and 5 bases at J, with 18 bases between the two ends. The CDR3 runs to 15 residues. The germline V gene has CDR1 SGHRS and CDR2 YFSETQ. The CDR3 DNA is TGCGCCAGCAGCGGGGGCGGCAGGGGAACGGAGACCCAGTACTTC. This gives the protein CASSGGGRGTETQYF.

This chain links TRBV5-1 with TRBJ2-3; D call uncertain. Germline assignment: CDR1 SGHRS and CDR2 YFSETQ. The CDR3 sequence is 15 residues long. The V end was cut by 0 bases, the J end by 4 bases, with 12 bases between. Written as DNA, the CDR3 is TGCGCCAGCAGCTTGGCCTTGACTGTCGCAGATACGCAGTATTTT. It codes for CASSLALTVADTQYF. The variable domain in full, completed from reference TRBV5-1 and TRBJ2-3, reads KAGVTQTPRYLIKTRGQQVTLSCSPISGHRSVSWYQQTPGQGLQFLFEYFSETQRNKGNFPGRFSGRQFSNSRSEMNVSTLELGDSALYLCASSLALTVADTQYFGPGTRLTVL.

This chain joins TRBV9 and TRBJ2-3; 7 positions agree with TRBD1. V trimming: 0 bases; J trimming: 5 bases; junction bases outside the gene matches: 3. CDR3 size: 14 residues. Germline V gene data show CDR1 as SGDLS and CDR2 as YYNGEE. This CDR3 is CASSVAQGKDTQYF. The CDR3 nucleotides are TGTGCCAGCAGCGTAGCACAGGGGAAAGATACGCAGTATTTT.

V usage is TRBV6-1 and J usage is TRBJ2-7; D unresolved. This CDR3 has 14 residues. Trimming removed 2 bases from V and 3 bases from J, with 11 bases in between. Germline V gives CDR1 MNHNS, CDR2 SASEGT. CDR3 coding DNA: TGTGCCAGCAGTGAAATGGCCAGAAACTACGAGCAGTACTTC. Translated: CASSEMARNYEQYF.

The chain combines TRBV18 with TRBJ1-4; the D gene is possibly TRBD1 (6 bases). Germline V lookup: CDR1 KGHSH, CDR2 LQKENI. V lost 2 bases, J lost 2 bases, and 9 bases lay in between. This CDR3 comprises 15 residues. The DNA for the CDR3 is TGTGCCAGCTCACCAAAGGGGGACACTAATGAAAAACTGTTTTTT. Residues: CASSPKGDTNEKLFF. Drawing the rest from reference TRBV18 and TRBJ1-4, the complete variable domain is NAGVMQNPRHLVRRRGQEARLRCSPMKGHSHVYWYRQLPEEGLKFMVYLQKENIIDESGMPKERFSAEFPKEGPSILRIQQVVRGDSAAYFCASSPKGDTNEKLFFGSGTQLSVL.

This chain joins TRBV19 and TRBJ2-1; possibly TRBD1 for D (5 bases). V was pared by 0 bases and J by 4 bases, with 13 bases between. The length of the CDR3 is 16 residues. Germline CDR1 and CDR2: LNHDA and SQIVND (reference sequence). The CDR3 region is CASSIEVGALYNEQFF. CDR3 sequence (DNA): TGTGCCAGTAGTATAGAAGTAGGGGCTCTTTACAATGAGCAGTTCTTC.

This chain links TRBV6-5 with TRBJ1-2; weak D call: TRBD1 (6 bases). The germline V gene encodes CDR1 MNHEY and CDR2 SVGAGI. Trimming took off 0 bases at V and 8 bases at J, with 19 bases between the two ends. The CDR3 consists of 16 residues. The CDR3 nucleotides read TGTGCCAGCAGTTACTCGGTCGGACAGAGGGCGGAAGGCTACACCTTC. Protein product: CASSYSVGQRAEGYTF.

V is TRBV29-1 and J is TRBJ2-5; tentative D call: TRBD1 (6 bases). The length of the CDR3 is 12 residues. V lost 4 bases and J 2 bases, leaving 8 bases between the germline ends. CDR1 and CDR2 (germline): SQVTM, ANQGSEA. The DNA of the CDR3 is TGCAGCGTTGCGACAGGACAAGAGACCCAGTACTTC. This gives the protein CSVATGQETQYF.

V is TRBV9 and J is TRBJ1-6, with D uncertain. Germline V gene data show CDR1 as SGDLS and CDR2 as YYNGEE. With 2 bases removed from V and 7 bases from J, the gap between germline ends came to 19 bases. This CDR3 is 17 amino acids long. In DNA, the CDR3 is TGTGCCAGCAGCGTCGCGCCCTTGGAGAGGTTAAATTCACCCCTCCACTTT. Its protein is CASSVAPLERLNSPLHF.

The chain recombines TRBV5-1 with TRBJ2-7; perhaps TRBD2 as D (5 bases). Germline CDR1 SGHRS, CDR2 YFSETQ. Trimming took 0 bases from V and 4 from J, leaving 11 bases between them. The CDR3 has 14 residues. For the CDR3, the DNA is TGCGCCAGCAGCTTGGGCTCAGGCGGGTACGAGCAGTACTTC. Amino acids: CASSLGSGGYEQYF.

Here the CDR3 reads CASSRTGGTGELFF. As DNA, the CDR3 is TGTGCCAGCAGTCGGACAGGGGGCACCGGGGAGCTGTTTTTT. This chain uses TRBV2 with TRBJ2-2; 10 bases align to TRBD1. The CDR3 is 14 amino acids. With 5 bases clipped from V and 4 bases from J, the junction kept 1 base outside the gene matches. Germline assignment: CDR1 SNHLY and CDR2 FYNNEI.

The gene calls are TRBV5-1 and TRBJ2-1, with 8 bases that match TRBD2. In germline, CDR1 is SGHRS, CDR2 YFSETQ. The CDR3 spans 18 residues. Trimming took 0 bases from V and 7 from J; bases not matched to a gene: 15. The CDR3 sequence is CASSLGGTSGQYGNEQFF. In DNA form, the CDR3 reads TGCGCCAGCAGCTTGGGGGGAACTAGCGGCCAATATGGGAATGAGCAGTTCTTC.

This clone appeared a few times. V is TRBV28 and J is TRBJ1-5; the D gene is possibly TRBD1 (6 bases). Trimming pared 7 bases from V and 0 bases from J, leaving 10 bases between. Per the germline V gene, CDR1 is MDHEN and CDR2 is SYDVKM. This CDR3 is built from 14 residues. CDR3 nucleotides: TGTGCCAGCACCCACAGGGATAGCAATCAGCCCCAGCATTTT. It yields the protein CASTHRDSNQPQHF.

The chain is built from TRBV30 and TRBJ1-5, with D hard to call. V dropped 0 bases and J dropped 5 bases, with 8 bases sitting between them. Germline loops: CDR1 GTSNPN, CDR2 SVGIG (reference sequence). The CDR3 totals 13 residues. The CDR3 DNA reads TGTGCCTGGAGTGTACTCGGGGATCAGCCCCAGCATTTT. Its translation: CAWSVLGDQPQHF.

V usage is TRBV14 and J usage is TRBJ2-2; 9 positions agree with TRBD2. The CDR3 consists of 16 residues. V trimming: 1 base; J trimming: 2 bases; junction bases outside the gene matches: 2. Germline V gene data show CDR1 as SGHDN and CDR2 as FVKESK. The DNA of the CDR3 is TGTGCCAGCAGCCAAGTAGCGGGGGCCAACACCGGGGAGCTGTTTTTT. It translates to CASSQVAGANTGELFF.